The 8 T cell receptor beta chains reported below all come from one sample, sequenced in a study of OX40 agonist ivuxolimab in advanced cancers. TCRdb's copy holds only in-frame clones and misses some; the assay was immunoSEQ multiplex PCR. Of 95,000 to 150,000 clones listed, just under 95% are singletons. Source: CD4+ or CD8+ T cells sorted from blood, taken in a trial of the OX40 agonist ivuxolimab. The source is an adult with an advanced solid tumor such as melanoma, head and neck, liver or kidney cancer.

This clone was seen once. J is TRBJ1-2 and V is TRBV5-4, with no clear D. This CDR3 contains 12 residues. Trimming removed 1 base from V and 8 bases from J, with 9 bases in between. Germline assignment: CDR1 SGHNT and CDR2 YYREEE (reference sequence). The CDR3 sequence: CASSLQRAGYTF. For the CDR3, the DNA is TGTGCCAGCAGCTTGCAAAGGGCGGGCTACACCTTC.

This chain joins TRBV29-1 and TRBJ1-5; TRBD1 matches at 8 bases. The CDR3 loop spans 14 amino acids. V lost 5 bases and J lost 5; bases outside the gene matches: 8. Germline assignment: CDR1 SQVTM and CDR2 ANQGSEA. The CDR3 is CSVRDRGEDQPQHF. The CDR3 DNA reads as TGCAGCGTTCGCGACAGGGGCGAGGATCAGCCCCAGCATTTT.

The CDR3 DNA sequence: TGTGCCAGCAGTGATTTTCCGAACTATGGCTACACCTTC. Translation gives CASSDFPNYGYTF. The gene calls are TRBV25-1 and TRBJ1-2; D is uncertain. This CDR3 is built from 13 residues. Trimming removed 3 bases from V and 2 bases from J, with 7 bases in between. In germline, CDR1 is MGHDK, CDR2 SYGVNS.

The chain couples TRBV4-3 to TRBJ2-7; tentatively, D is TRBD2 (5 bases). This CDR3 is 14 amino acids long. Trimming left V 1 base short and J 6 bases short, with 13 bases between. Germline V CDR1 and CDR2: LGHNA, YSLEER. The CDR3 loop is CASSQGKGRGEQYF. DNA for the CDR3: TGCGCCAGCAGCCAAGGGAAGGGCCGGGGCGAGCAGTACTTC.

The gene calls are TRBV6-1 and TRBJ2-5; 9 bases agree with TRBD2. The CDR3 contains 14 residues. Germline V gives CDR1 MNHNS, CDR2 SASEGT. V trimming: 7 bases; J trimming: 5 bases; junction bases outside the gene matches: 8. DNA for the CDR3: TGTGCCAGCACGCGGGAGGGGCGGGGGGAGACCCAGTACTTC. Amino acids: CASTREGRGETQYF.

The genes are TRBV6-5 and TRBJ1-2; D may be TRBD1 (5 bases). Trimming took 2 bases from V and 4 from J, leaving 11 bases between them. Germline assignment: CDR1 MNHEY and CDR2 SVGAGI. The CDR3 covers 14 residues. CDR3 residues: CASSYGGATYGYTF. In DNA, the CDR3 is TGTGCCAGCAGTTACGGTGGGGCTACCTATGGCTACACCTTC.

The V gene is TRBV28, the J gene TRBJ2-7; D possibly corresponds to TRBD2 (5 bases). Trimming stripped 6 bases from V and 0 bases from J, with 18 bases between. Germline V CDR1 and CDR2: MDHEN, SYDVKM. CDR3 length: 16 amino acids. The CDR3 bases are TGTGCCAGCAGCCCTACCCTCGGGGAGAACTCCTACGAGCAGTACTTC. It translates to CASSPTLGENSYEQYF.

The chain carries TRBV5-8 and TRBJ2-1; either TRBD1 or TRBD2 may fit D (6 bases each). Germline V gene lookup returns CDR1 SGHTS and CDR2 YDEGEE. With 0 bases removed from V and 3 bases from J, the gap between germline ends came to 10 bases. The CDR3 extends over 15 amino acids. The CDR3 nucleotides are TGTGCCAGCAGCTTGGGCAGGGGAGGCTACAATGAGCAGTTCTTC. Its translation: CASSLGRGGYNEQFF.